Reported below is one T cell receptor (beta chain). The sample belongs to a study of blood T cell repertoires in COVID-19. The CDR3 has 14 residues. Germline assignment: CDR1 ENHRY and CDR2 SYGVKD. Germline trimming cut 10 bases from V and 3 bases from J; bases unmatched to any gene: 11. Clones were sequenced by immunoSEQ multiplex PCR, and TCRdb holds only the in-frame ones, with some missing. The sample has 40,000 to 55,000 clones, just over 90% seen once. The receptor comes from a middle-aged man with COVID-19, enrolled during active disease. The sample taken for sequencing was peripheral blood. V gene TRBV10-3 combines with J gene TRBJ2-5, with 7 bases matching TRBD2. In nucleotides, the CDR3 is TGTGCCACCATGACTGGGCGGGAGAAAGAGACCCAGTACTTC. This codes for CATMTGREKETQYF.